This T cell receptor beta chain was sequenced during a study of T cell responses to AZD1222 COVID-19 vaccine. This clone has a single count. The data were produced by immunoSEQ multiplex PCR, yet TCRdb's version contains in-frame clones alone and is incomplete. This table holds 90,000 to 130,000 clones, around 82% found once. The CDR3 loop spans 16 amino acids. The junction had 8 bases not matched to a gene; V was cut back by 5 bases and J by 7 bases. Germline CDR1 reads SGHTA; CDR2 reads FQGNSA. The V call is TRBV7-2, the J call TRBJ2-3; 14 bases fit TRBD2. Sequencing was performed on peripheral blood, taken on day 0 of AZD1222 vaccination. The receptor was derived from an adult in good health. Written as DNA, the CDR3 is TGTGCCAGCAGCCGCAGGACTAGCGGGAGGTCAAATACGCAGTATTTT. It encodes CASSRRTSGRSNTQYF.